This TCR beta chain was obtained from a study of blood T cells in healthy people across ages. The use of a sample-barcoded 5' primer and a J-beta primer mix characterized a second PCR of 7 to 11 cycles. TCRdb called the 5' RACE reads again in MiXCR, with one record for every CDR3 protein. The repertoire holds approximately 600,000 distinct CDR3 sequences, with 58% as singletons. Study-level results: Long-lived donors had more naive CD4+ cells and higher diversity than aged donors. Age advanced and TCR beta diversity per million T cells fell, roughly linearly. The study lacked donor CMV status, which possibly confounded expanded clonotype changes.

The people who gave samples were healthy Caucasians from Russia, aged roughly 6 to 100. Details on this clonotype: The antigen is not known.

The TCR originated in a man aged 60-69 years in good health. The sequenced sample consisted of blood.

The CDR3 is CASSPAEGGYGYTF. The CDR3 nucleotides read TGTGCCAGCAGTCCCGCCGAGGGCGGCTATGGCTACACCTTC. The chain uses TRBV6-5 and TRBJ1-2; no firm D call. V lost 5 bases to trimming and J lost 4 bases, with 14 bases between them. There are 14 residues in the CDR3. Germline V gene sequence: CDR1 MNHEY, CDR2 SVGAGI.